These 10 T cell receptor beta chains were all obtained from the same sample, sequenced in a study of T cells after yellow fever vaccination. MiXCR, run by TCRdb on the 5' RACE reads, gives a single entry per CDR3 protein. Altogether approximately 93,000 distinct CDR3 sequences are present, 5.8% being singletons, with the ten largest covering about two fifths. The sample was CD8+ T cells sorted from PBMCs, taken 10 days after the yellow fever booster vaccination. The source is a man aged 18 to 29 who received the YFV17D yellow fever vaccine.

This clonotype came up a few times. The chain uses TRBV25-1 and TRBJ2-3; no clear D. Germline CDR1 MGHDK, CDR2 SYGVNS. The CDR3 sequence is 12 residues long. Trimming took 2 bases from V and 4 from J, leaving 4 bases between them. Here the CDR3 DNA reads TGTGCCAGCAGTGAAGATGCAGATACGCAGTATTTT. It encodes CASSEDADTQYF. The full variable domain, with the rest looked up from reference TRBV25-1 and TRBJ2-3, is EADIYQTPRYLVIGTGKKITLECSQTMGHDKMYWYQQDPGMELHLIHYSYGVNSTEKGDLSSESTVSRIRTEHFPLTLESARPSHTSQYLCASSEDADTQYFGPGTRLTVL.

This clonotype has more than one count but fewer than ten. The genes are TRBV6-5 and TRBJ1-6; D may be TRBD1 (6 bases). Trimming pared 0 bases from V and 4 bases from J, leaving 16 bases between. This CDR3 comprises 18 residues. Germline assignment: CDR1 MNHEY and CDR2 SVGAGI. CDR3 sequence: CASSYSAKTGRYNSPLHF. In nucleotides, the CDR3 is TGTGCCAGCAGTTACTCGGCTAAGACAGGACGGTATAATTCACCCCTCCACTTT.

DNA for the CDR3: TGTGCCAGCAGTAGAACAGGTTCTAGCTCCTACGAGCAGTACGTC. This encodes CASSRTGSSSYEQYV. The chain uses TRBV2 and TRBJ2-7, with D tentatively TRBD1 (5 bases). The CDR3 extends over 15 amino acids. CDR1 SNHLY and CDR2 FYNNEI come from the germline V gene. The V end was cut by 5 bases, the J end by 0 bases, with 14 bases between.

This clonotype turned up a few times. The rearrangement links TRBV6-6 to TRBJ2-7; 8 bases align to TRBD2. This CDR3 spans 15 amino acids. The V gene's germline CDR1 is MNHNY and CDR2 SVGAGI (reference sequence). Trimming removed 2 bases from V and 5 bases from J; junction bases left unmatched: 8. The chain's CDR3 is CASSYVGLVTDEQYF. For the CDR3, the DNA is TGTGCCAGCAGTTACGTGGGACTAGTTACGGACGAGCAGTACTTC.

This clonotype came up many times. CDR3: CAWATRGTPSTDTQYF. DNA of the CDR3: TGTGCCTGGGCGACTAGAGGGACCCCTAGCACAGATACGCAGTATTTT. The chain links TRBV30 to TRBJ2-3; TRBD2 is a possible D gene (6 bases). The ends were cut back, 5 bases at V and 0 bases at J, with 18 bases in the middle. There are 16 residues in the CDR3. Germline lookup yields CDR1 GTSNPN and CDR2 SVGIG (reference sequence).

This clonotype was found many times. The chain combines TRBV7-9 with TRBJ2-2; D is undetermined. Germline CDR1 and CDR2: SEHNR and FQNEAQ (reference sequence). CDR3 size: 16 residues. Trimming removed 4 bases at V and 2 bases at J, with 14 bases between. The DNA for the CDR3 is TGTGCCAGCAGCTCCCTCATAAGCCCCAACACCGGGGAGCTGTTTTTT. Translating gives CASSSLISPNTGELFF.

This clonotype was observed a few times. The chain has TRBV6-1 and TRBJ2-6; D might be TRBD2 (6 bases). This CDR3 region has 14 residues. V was pared by 4 bases and J by 2 bases, with 6 bases between. From germline, CDR1 is MNHNS and CDR2 SASEGT. CDR3: CASSGLAGANVLTF. In DNA, the CDR3 is TGTGCCAGCAGTGGACTAGCTGGGGCCAACGTCCTGACTTTC.

In this sample, this clonotype turned up many times. This chain's CDR3 is CSVEAGGSDEQYF. CDR3 in DNA: TGCAGCGTGGAGGCCGGGGGAAGCGACGAGCAGTACTTC. V usage is TRBV29-1 and J usage is TRBJ2-7, with a possible D match to TRBD2 (6 bases). This CDR3 is 13 amino acids long. CDR1 and CDR2 from the germline V gene are SQVTM and ANQGSEA. The V and J ends lost 6 bases and 5 bases respectively, with 17 bases between them.

This clonotype was observed at least ten times. The chain is built from TRBV15 and TRBJ1-2; weak D call: TRBD1 (6 bases). The CDR3 consists of 15 residues. Germline lookup yields CDR1 LNHNV and CDR2 YYDKDF (reference sequence). V was cut by 0 bases and J by 3 bases, with 11 bases left in between. The CDR3 DNA reads as TGTGCCACCAGCAGAGATAGGACAGTTTACTATGGCTACACCTTC. It yields the protein CATSRDRTVYYGYTF.

V and J are TRBV9 and TRBJ2-5; 9 bases line up with TRBD2. The better agreement between TRBJ2-1 and the DNA end casts doubt on the J call. The CDR3 contains 16 residues. Germline V gene data show CDR1 as SGDLS and CDR2 as YYNGEE. The CDR3 nucleotides are TGTGCCAGCAGCGTAGGTCTAGCGGGGAGCGAAGAGACCCAGTTCTTC. Encoded protein: CASSVGLAGSEETQFF.